Listed below are T cell receptor beta chains from one sample, sequenced in a study of CD8 T cells in Susac syndrome. TCRdb re-analysed the immunoSEQ multiplex PCR reads in MiXCR, keeping a single row per CDR3 protein. The table shows 65,000 to 75,000 distinct CDR3 sequences, with approximately 95% occurring only once. Sequenced material: CD8+ T cells from PBMCs. These receptors were obtained from a human donor in good health. The CDR3 runs from the conserved cysteine through the conserved F or W. The D gene is left open where the match is weak. Size values are once, few and many counts, or a class for expanded clones, and some rows have none.

J | V | size | D | CDR3 | DNA
TRBJ2-6 | TRBV7-9 | NA | NA | CASTFLSVSGANVLTF | TGTGCCAGCACGTTTCTGAGCGTCTCTGGGGCCAACGTCCTGACTTTC
TRBJ1-1 | TRBV19 | NA | TRBD1 | CASSTGTEEAFF | TGTGCCAGTAGTACAGGGACAGAAGAAGCTTTCTTT
TRBJ2-5 | TRBV7-9 | NA | NA | CASSLKAENQETQYF | TGTGCCAGCAGCTTAAAAGCAGAGAACCAAGAGACCCAGTACTTC
TRBJ1-4 | TRBV5-1 | NA | NA | CASSLVPFGDPNEKLFF | TGCGCCAGCAGCTTAGTTCCGTTTGGGGATCCTAATGAAAAACTGTTTTTT
TRBJ2-6 | TRBV11-2 | NA | TRBD1 | CASSLGKTGALGANVLTF | TGTGCCAGCAGCTTAGGAAAGACAGGGGCGCTTGGGGCCAACGTCCTGACTTTC
TRBJ2-5 | TRBV13 | NA | NA | CASSLAVTAQETQYF | TGTGCCAGCAGCTTAGCGGTGACAGCCCAGGAGACCCAGTACTTC
TRBJ1-5 | TRBV28 | NA | NA | CASSLWRGAGNQPQHF | TGTGCCAGCAGTTTATGGCGCGGGGCCGGAAATCAGCCCCAGCATTTT
TRBJ1-1 | TRBV4-1 | NA | NA | CASSQVVGGAGEAFF | TGCGCCAGCAGCCAAGTTGTTGGCGGGGCTGGTGAAGCTTTCTTT
TRBJ2-2 | TRBV6-1 | few | NA | CASSRDTSTGELFF | TGTGCCAGCAGCCGCGACACGTCCACCGGGGAGCTGTTTTTT
TRBJ1-2 | TRBV12-3/TRBV12-4 | NA | NA | CASTGSLITIGYTF | TGTGCCAGCACGGGCAGCCTTATAACTATTGGCTACACCTTC
TRBJ1-6 | TRBV28 | NA | TRBD1 | CASSLSTSGQASNSPLHF | TGTGCCAGCAGTTTGTCAACCTCCGGACAGGCGTCTAATTCACCCCTCCACTTT
TRBJ1-5 | TRBV4-3 | once | NA | CASSQSLNQPQHF | TGCGCCAGCAGCCAAAGCCTTAATCAGCCCCAGCATTTT
TRBJ2-7 | TRBV13 | NA | NA | CASSLWTSHYEQYF | TGTGCCAGCAGCCTTTGGACTTCCCACTACGAGCAGTACTTC
TRBJ2-2 | TRBV9 | NA | NA | CASSVAWRGTGELFF | TGTGCCAGCAGCGTAGCTTGGAGGGGCACCGGGGAGCTGTTTTTT
TRBJ2-5 | TRBV24-1 | NA | NA | CATSDGNQETQYF | TGTGCCACCAGTGACGGGAATCAAGAGACCCAGTACTTC
TRBJ2-1 | TRBV7-9 | once | NA | CASSPGILNEQFF | TGTGCCAGCAGCCCCGGGATCCTCAATGAGCAGTTCTTC
TRBJ2-1 | TRBV9 | NA | TRBD2 | CASSVATGGSGVNEQFF | TGTGCCAGCAGCGTAGCTACTGGGGGTAGCGGGGTGAATGAGCAGTTCTTC
TRBJ2-5 | TRBV27 | once | NA | CASSLGTWETQYF | TGTGCCAGCAGCCTCGGGACTTGGGAGACCCAGTACTTC
TRBJ1-1 | TRBV7-9 | NA | TRBD1 | CASSSRDREGTEAFF | TGTGCCAGCAGCTCTCGGGACAGGGAGGGCACTGAAGCTTTCTTT
TRBJ2-5 | TRBV11-1 | NA | TRBD2 | CASSLRGASGGSSYQETQYF | TGTGCCAGCAGCCTTAGAGGGGCTAGCGGGGGGTCCTCGTACCAAGAGACCCAGTACTTC
TRBJ2-2 | TRBV5-1 | NA | NA | CASSSQEGGDTGELFF | TGCGCCAGCAGTTCTCAGGAAGGGGGGGACACCGGGGAGCTGTTTTTT
TRBJ1-2 | TRBV13 | once | TRBD1 | CASSDRQGPYGYTF | TGTGCCAGCAGCGACCGACAGGGTCCCTATGGCTACACCTTC
TRBJ1-6 | TRBV6-5 | NA | NA | CASSSELREWATSPLHF | TGTGCCAGCAGTTCAGAACTCAGGGAGTGGGCTACTTCACCCCTCCACTTT
TRBJ1-6 | TRBV15 | NA | TRBD1 | CATSSEGRGLGSPLHF | TGTGCCACCAGCAGCGAAGGAAGGGGGCTGGGGTCACCCCTCCACTTT
TRBJ2-4 | TRBV20-1 | NA | NA | CSAREPGGDIQYF | TGCAGTGCTAGAGAGCCGGGTGGAGACATTCAGTACTTC
TRBJ2-3 | TRBV29-1 | NA | NA | CSVTTGRPEPYF | TGCAGCGTTACAACTGGCAGGCCAGAACCGTATTTT
TRBJ2-1 | TRBV19 | once | TRBD1 | CASSLGQGADYNEQFF | TGTGCCAGTAGTCTCGGACAGGGGGCCGACTACAATGAGCAGTTCTTC
TRBJ2-7 | TRBV6-5 | NA | NA | CASSYGGVPEQYF | TGTGCCAGCAGTTACGGGGGAGTACCCGAGCAGTACTTC
TRBJ2-3 | TRBV6-5 | NA | NA | CASSLLAIGTDTQYF | TGTGCCAGCAGCCTCCTAGCGATTGGAACAGATACGCAGTATTTT
TRBJ2-7 | TRBV18 | NA | NA | CASSLDLSYTYEQYF | TGTGCCAGCTCACTGGATTTGAGTTATACCTACGAGCAGTACTTC
TRBJ2-3 | TRBV9 | NA | NA | CASSVESIRDTQYF | TGTGCCAGCAGCGTAGAGTCCATTCGGGATACGCAGTATTTT
TRBJ1-5 | TRBV5-6 | NA | NA | CASSRTGAHSNQPQHF | TGTGCCAGCAGCCGCACCGGGGCCCACAGCAATCAGCCCCAGCATTTT
TRBJ2-5 | TRBV12-3/TRBV12-4 | NA | TRBD2 | CASSPQAGGQETQYF | TGTGCCAGCAGTCCCCAGGCGGGGGGGCAAGAGACCCAGTACTTC
TRBJ1-1 | TRBV7-8 | NA | TRBD1 | CASSSNRGRENTEAFF | TGTGCCAGCAGCTCGAACAGGGGGCGAGAGAACACTGAAGCTTTCTTT
TRBJ2-1 | TRBV3-1 | NA | TRBD2 | CASSLSPTSGGAMVF | TGTGCCAGCAGCCTCTCACCGACTAGCGGGGGGGCGATGGTCTTC
TRBJ2-2 | TRBV29-1 | NA | NA | CSVHPSNTGELFF | TGCAGCGTTCACCCTTCGAACACCGGGGAGCTGTTTTTT
TRBJ2-2 | TRBV4-1 | NA | NA | CASSPGAGELFF | TGCGCCAGCAGCCCTGGAGCCGGGGAGCTGTTTTTT
TRBJ2-5 | TRBV4-1 | NA | TRBD1 | CASSQDLGTEYQETQYF | TGCGCCAGCAGCCAAGATCTAGGGACAGAGTACCAAGAGACCCAGTACTTC
TRBJ1-2 | TRBV9 | NA | NA | CASTASGINYGYTF | TGTGCCAGCACCGCGTCAGGGATTAACTATGGCTACACCTTC
TRBJ1-5 | TRBV4-3 | NA | NA | CASSQDRMRPQHF | TGCGCCAGCAGCCAAGATAGAATGCGGCCCCAGCATTTT
TRBJ1-2 | TRBV28 | NA | TRBD1 | CASSFLTGGQVYTF | TGTGCCAGCAGTTTCTTGACAGGGGGCCAGGTCTACACCTTC
TRBJ1-1 | TRBV7-8 | NA | NA | CASSDQGTLEAFF | TGTGCCAGCAGCGACCAGGGAACCCTTGAAGCTTTCTTT
TRBJ1-2 | TRBV4-1 | NA | NA | CASSQSGANYGYTF | TGCGCCAGCAGCCAATCAGGGGCGAACTATGGCTACACCTTC
TRBJ1-5 | TRBV5-1 | NA | TRBD1 | CASSPGQGQGGDQPQHF | TGCGCCAGCAGCCCGGGACAGGGGCAAGGAGGCGATCAGCCCCAGCATTTT
TRBJ2-6 | TRBV29-1 | NA | TRBD1 | CSAVDRAGANVLTF | TGCAGCGCCGTAGACAGGGCTGGGGCCAACGTCCTGACTTTC
TRBJ1-1 | TRBV7-9 | NA | NA | CASSAGRGGPSTEAFF | TGTGCCAGCAGCGCGGGCCGCGGGGGGCCAAGCACTGAAGCTTTCTTT
TRBJ2-5 | TRBV11-2 | NA | TRBD2 | CASSLAPGLAFQETQYF | TGTGCCAGCAGCTTAGCGCCGGGACTAGCCTTCCAAGAGACCCAGTACTTC
TRBJ2-7 | TRBV29-1 | NA | NA | CSVSRDYEQYF | TGCAGCGTTTCAAGGGACTACGAGCAGTACTTC
TRBJ2-2 | TRBV19 | NA | TRBD1 | CASRQGAGELFF | TGTGCCAGTAGGCAGGGGGCCGGGGAGCTGTTTTTT
TRBJ2-5 | TRBV6-6 | NA | TRBD2 | CASSYLAGGQETQYF | TGTGCCAGCAGTTACCTAGCGGGGGGCCAAGAGACCCAGTACTTC
TRBJ2-7 | TRBV13 | NA | TRBD1 | CASSSGTGPLSYEQYF | TGTGCCAGCAGCTCCGGGACAGGGCCGCTCTCCTACGAGCAGTACTTC
TRBJ1-1 | TRBV7-9 | NA | TRBD1 | CASSAGGLNTEAFF | TGTGCCAGCAGTGCAGGGGGATTGAACACTGAAGCTTTCTTT